This TCR beta chain was recovered during a study of CD8+ T cells in alopecia areata. The authors extracted RNA and reverse transcribed it into cDNA as the sequencing template. Libraries were prepared by immunoSEQ multiplex PCR; TCRdb keeps only in-frame clonotypes and omits some of them. The sample carries 200,000 to 250,000 clones, 50% to 60% recorded once. The germline gives CDR1 SGHAT, CDR2 FQNNGV. Trimming cost V 8 bases and J 2 bases; bases outside gene matches: 8. This CDR3 contains 14 residues. The chain carries TRBV11-2 and TRBJ1-2, with 7 positions matching TRBD1. This specimen consisted of CD4+ T cells sorted from blood, obtained at week 0. This receptor was obtained from a human donor with alopecia areata. The CDR3 nucleotides are TGTGCCAGCGTGCCACCGGGACAGAACTATGGCTACACCTTC. It codes for CASVPPGQNYGYTF.